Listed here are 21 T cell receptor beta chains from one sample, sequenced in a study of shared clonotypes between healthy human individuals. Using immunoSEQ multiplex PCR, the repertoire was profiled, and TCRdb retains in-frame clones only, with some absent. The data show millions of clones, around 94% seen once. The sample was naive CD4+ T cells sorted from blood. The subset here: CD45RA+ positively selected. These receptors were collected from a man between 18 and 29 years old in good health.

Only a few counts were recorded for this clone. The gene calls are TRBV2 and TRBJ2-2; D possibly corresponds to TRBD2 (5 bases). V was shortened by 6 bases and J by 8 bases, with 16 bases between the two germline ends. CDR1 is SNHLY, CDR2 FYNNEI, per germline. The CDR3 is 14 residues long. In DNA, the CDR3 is TGTGCCAGCAGGGACTTGCCGGGTGGTGGGGAGCTGTTTTTT. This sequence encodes CASRDLPGGGELFF.

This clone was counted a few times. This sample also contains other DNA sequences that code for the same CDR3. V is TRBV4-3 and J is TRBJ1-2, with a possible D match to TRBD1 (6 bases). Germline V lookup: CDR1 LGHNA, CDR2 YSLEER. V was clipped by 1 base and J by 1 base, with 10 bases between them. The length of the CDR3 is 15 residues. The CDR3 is CASSQGAGVNYGYTF. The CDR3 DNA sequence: TGCGCCAGCAGCCAAGGGGCAGGGGTTAACTATGGCTACACCTTC.

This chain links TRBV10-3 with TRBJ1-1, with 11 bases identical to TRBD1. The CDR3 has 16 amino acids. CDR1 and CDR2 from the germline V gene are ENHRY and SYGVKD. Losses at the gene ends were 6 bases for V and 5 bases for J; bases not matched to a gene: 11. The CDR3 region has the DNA TGTGCCATCAGCGCCGGGACAGGGGGGTTCAAAACTGAAGCTTTCTTT. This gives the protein CAISAGTGGFKTEAFF.

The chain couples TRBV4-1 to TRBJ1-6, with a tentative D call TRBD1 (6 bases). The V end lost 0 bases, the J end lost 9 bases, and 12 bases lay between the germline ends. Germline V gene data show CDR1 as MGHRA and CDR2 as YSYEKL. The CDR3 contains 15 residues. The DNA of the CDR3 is TGCGCCAGCAGCCAAGATGACAGGTTTGGTTCACCCCTCCACTTT. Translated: CASSQDDRFGSPLHF.

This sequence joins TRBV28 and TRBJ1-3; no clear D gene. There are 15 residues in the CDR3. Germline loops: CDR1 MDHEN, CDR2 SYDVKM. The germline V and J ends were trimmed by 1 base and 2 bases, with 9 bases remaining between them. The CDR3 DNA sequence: TGTGCCAGCAGTTTATCGTCCTCTGCTGGAAACACCATATATTTT. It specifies CASSLSSSAGNTIYF.

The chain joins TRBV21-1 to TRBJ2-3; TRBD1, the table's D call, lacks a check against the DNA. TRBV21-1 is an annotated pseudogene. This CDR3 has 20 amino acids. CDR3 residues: CASSYPGQTMDVGSTDTQYF. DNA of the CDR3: TGTGCCAGCAGCTACCCCGGACAGACCATGGACGTCGGAAGCACAGATACGCAGTATTTT.

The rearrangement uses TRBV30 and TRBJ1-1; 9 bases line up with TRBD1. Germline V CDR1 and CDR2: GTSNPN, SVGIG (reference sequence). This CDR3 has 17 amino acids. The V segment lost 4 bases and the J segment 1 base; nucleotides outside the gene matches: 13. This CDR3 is CAWTSRPGQGPNTEAFF. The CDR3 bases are TGTGCCTGGACCTCCCGTCCGGGACAGGGACCGAACACTGAAGCTTTCTTT.

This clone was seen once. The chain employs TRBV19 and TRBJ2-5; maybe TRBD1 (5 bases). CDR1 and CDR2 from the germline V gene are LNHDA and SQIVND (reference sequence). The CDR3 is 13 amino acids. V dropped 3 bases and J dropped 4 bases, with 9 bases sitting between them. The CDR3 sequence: CASSMSGLETQYF. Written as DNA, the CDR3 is TGTGCCAGTAGTATGTCAGGGCTAGAGACCCAGTACTTC.

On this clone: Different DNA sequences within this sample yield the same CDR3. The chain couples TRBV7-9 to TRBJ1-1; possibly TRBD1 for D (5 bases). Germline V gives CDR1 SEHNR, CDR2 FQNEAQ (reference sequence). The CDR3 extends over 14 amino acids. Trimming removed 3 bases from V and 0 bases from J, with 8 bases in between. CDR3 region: CASSFTGMNTEAFF. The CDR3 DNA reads TGTGCCAGCAGCTTTACAGGTATGAACACTGAAGCTTTCTTT.

This CDR3 is CASSLFVTGFGYGYTF. The DNA of the CDR3 is TGTGCCAGCAGCTTATTCGTGACAGGGTTTGGCTATGGCTACACCTTC. The chain combines TRBV7-2 with TRBJ1-2; 7 bases are a match to TRBD1. Germline V lookup: CDR1 SGHTA, CDR2 FQGNSA. V lost 2 bases, J lost 4 bases, and 10 bases stayed unmatched. This CDR3 has 16 residues.

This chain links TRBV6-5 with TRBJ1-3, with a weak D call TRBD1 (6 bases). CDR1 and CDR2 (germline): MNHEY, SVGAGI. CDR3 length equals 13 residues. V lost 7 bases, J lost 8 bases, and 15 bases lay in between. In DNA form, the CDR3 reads TGTGCCAGCACCCGGGGGGGCCTGGACACCATATATTTT. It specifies CASTRGGLDTIYF.

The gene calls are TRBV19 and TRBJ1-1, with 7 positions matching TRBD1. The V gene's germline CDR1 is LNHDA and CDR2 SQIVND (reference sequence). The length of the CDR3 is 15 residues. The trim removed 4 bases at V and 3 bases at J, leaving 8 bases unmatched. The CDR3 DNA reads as TGTGCCAGTAGTAACGGCCGGGACAGATACACTGAAGCTTTCTTT. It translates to CASSNGRDRYTEAFF.

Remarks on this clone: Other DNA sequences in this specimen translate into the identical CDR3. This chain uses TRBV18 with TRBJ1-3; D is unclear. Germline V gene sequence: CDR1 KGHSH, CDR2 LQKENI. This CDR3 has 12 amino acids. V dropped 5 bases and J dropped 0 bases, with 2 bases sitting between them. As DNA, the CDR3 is TGTGCCAGCTCAGACTCTGGAAACACCATATATTTT. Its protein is CASSDSGNTIYF.

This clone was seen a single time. The CDR3 spells CASSERTGTELGEQYF. The DNA of the CDR3 is TGTGCCAGCAGTGAAAGGACGGGGACAGAATTAGGCGAGCAGTACTTC. V and J are TRBV6-1 and TRBJ2-7; the match to TRBD1 covers 7 bases. Germline CDR1 and CDR2: MNHNS and SASEGT. This CDR3 has 16 residues. With 2 bases clipped from V and 6 bases from J, the junction kept 13 bases outside the gene matches.

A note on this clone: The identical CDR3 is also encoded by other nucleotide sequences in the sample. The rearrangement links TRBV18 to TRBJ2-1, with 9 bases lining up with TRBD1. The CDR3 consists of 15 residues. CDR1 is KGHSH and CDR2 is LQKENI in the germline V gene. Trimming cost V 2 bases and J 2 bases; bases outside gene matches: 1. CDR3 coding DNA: TGTGCCAGCTCACCAGACAGGGGGACCTACAATGAGCAGTTCTTC. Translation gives CASSPDRGTYNEQFF.

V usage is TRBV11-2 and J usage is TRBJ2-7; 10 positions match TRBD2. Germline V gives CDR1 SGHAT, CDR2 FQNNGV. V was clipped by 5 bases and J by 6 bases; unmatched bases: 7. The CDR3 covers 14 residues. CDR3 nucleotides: TGTGCCAGCAGCCCCCTAGCGGGAGTTTTCGAGCAGTACTTC. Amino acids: CASSPLAGVFEQYF.

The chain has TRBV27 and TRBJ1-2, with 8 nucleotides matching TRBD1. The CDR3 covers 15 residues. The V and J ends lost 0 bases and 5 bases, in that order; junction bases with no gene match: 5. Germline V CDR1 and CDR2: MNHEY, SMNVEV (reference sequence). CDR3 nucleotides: TGTGCCAGCAGTTTATCAACAGGGGGTGCGTATGGCTACACCTTC. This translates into CASSLSTGGAYGYTF.

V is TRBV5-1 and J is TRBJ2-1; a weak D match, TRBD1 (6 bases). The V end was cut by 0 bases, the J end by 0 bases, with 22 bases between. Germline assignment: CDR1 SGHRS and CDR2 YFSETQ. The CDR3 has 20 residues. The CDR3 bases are TGCGCCAGCAGCTTGGGCAGGATGATTTCAGTGGGGGCCTCCTACAATGAGCAGTTCTTC. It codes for CASSLGRMISVGASYNEQFF. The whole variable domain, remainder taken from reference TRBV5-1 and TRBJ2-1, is KAGVTQTPRYLIKTRGQQVTLSCSPISGHRSVSWYQQTPGQGLQFLFEYFSETQRNKGNFPGRFSGRQFSNSRSEMNVSTLELGDSALYLCASSLGRMISVGASYNEQFFGPGTRLTVL.

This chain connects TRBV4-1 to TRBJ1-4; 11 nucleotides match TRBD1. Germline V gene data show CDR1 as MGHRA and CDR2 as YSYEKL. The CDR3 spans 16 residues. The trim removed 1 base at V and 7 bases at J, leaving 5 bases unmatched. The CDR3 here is CASSQGGGTGGEKLFF. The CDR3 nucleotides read TGCGCCAGCAGCCAAGGGGGTGGGACAGGGGGTGAAAAACTGTTTTTT.

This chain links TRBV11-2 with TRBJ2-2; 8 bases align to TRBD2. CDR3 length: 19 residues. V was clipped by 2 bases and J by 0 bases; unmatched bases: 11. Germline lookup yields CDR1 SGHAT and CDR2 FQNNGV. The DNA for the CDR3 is TGTGCCAGCAGCTTAATACGGTTTTCAGCGGGGGCGAACACCGGGGAGCTGTTTTTT. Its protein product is CASSLIRFSAGANTGELFF.

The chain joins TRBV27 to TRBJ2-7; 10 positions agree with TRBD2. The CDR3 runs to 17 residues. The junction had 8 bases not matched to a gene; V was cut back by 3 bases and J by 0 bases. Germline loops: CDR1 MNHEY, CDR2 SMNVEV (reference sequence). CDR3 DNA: TGTGCCAGCAGTTTCTTGTCCAGCGGGAGGGCCTCCTACGAGCAGTACTTC. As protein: CASSFLSSGRASYEQYF.